This T cell receptor (beta chain) is drawn from a study of T cells in Graves' hyperthyroidism and ophthalmopathy. Overall study results and limits: Most thyroid-expanded clonotypes above 0.001 were also found in blood.

Amplification targeted TCR beta CDR3 regions from RNA transcripts. The HTBI set primed first-round TCR CDR3 RT-PCR. TCRdb re-analysed the multiplex PCR reads in MiXCR, keeping a single row per CDR3 protein. The sample holds fewer than 650,000 distinct CDR3 sequences, 14% seen once. Germline V gene data show CDR1 as SGHTA and CDR2 as FQGNSA. V dropped 5 bases and J dropped 0 bases, with 14 bases sitting between them. CDR3 length equals 16 residues. This clonotype was recorded a few times. Its target is unknown. The TCR was taken from a woman in her 30s with Graves' hyperthyroidism that later progressed to Graves' ophthalmopathy. Sequencing was done on a sample of blood. This chain uses TRBV7-2 with TRBJ1-5, with D unclear. CDR3 sequence (DNA): TGTGCCAGCAGCCACGGAGGGCGCTATAGCAATCAGCCCCAGCATTTT. It yields the protein CASSHGGRYSNQPQHF.